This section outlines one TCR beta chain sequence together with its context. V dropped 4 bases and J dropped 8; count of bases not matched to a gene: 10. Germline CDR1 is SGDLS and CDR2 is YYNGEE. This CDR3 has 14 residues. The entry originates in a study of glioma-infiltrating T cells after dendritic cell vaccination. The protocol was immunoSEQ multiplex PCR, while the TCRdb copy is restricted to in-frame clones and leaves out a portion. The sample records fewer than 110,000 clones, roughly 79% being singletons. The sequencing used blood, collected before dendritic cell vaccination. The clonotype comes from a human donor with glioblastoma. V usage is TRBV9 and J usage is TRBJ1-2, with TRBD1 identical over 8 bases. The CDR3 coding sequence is TGTGCCAGCAGCCCAGCCGTGACAGGGGACGGCTACACCTTC. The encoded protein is CASSPAVTGDGYTF.